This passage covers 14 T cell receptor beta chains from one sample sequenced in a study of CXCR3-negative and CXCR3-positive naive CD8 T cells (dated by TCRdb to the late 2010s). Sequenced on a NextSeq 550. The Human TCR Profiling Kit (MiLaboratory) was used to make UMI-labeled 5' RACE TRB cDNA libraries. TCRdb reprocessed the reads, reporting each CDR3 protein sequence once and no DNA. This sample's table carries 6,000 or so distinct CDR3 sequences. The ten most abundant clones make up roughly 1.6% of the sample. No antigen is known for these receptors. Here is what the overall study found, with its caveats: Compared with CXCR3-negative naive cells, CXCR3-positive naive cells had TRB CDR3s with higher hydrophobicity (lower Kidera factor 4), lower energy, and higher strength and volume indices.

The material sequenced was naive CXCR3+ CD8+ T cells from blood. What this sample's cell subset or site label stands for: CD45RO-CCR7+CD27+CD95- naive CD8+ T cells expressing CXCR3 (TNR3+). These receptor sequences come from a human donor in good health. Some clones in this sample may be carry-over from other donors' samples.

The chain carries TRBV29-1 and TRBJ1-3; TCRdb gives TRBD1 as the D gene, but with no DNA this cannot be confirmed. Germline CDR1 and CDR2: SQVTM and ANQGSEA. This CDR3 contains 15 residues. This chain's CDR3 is CSVERQGVSGNTIYF. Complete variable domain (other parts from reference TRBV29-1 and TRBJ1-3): SAVISQKPSRDICQRGTSLTIQCQVDSQVTMMFWYRQQPGQSLTLIATANQGSEATYESGFVIDKFPISRPNLTFSTLTVSNMSPEDSSIYLCSVERQGVSGNTIYFGEGSWLTVV.

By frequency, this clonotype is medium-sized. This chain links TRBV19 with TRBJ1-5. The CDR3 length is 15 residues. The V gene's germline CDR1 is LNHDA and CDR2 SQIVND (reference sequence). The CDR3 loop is CASSIVGIGNQPQHF.

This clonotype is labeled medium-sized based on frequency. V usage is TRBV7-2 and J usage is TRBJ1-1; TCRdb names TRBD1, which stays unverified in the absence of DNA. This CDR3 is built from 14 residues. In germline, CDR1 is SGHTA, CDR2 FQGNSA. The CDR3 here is CASSSGQANTEAFF.

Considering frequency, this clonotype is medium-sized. The CDR3 here is CASSYPAGGLETQYF. The rearrangement joins TRBV6-6 to TRBJ2-5; absent DNA, TCRdb's TRBD2 call cannot be checked. Germline assignment: CDR1 MNHNY and CDR2 SVGAGI (reference sequence). This CDR3 contains 15 residues.

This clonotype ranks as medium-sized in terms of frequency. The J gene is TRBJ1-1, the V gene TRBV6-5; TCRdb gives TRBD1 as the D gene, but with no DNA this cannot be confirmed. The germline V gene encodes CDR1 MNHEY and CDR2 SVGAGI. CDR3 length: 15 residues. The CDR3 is CASSYSGQGNTEAFF.

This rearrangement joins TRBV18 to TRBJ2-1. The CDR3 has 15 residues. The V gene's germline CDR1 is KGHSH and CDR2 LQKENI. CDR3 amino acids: CASSPPEGSYNEQFF.

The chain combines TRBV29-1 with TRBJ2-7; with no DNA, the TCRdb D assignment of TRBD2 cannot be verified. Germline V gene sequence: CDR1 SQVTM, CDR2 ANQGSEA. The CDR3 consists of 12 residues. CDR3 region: CSVVSSGHEQYF.

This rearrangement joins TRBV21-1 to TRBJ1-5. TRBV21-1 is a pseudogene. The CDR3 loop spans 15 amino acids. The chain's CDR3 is CASSKGGGLTQPQHF.

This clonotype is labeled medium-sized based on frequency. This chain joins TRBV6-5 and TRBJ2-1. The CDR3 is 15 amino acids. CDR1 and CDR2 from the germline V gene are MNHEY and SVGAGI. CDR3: CASSPTDLNWNEQFF.

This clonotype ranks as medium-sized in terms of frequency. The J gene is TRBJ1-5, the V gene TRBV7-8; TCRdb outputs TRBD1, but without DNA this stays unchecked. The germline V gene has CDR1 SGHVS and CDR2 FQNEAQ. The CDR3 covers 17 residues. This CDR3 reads CASSLSDGTGVGQPQHF. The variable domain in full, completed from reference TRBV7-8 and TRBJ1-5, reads GAGVSQSPRYKVAKRGQDVALRCDPISGHVSLFWYQQALGQGPEFLTYFQNEAQLDKSGLPSDRFFAERPEGSVSTLKIQRTQQEDSAVYLCASSLSDGTGVGQPQHFGDGTRLSIL.

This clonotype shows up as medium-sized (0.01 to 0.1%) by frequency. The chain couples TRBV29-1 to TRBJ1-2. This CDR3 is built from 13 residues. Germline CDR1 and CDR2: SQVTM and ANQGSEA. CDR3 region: CSVDTDSYYGYTF.

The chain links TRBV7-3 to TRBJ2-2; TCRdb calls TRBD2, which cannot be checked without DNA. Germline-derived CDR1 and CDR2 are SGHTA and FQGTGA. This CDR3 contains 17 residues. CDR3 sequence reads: CASSLGSGTINTGELFF.

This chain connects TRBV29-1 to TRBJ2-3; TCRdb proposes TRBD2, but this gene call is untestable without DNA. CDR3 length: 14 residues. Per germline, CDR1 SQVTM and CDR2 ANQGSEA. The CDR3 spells CSVDAGTATDTQYF.

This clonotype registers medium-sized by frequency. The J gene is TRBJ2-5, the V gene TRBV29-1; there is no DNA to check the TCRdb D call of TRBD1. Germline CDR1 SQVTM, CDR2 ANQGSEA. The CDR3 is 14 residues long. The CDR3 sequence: CSVEVRGRGETQYF.